Listed below are T cell receptor beta chains from one sample, sequenced in a study of T cell repertoires in cytomegalovirus infection. These receptors have no identified antigens. TCRdb analysed the reads with MiXCR anew, one entry per CDR3 protein. The sample lists 230,000 or so distinct CDR3 sequences; around 35% were seen once. This sample comprised CD8+ T cells from cultured PBMCs, obtained from culture after CMV antigen stimulation. The receptors come from a human donor in good health (CMV status not recorded). Some clones in this sample may be carry-over from other donors' samples. CDR3s include the opening cysteine and the closing phenylalanine or tryptophan. D genes are given only for firm matches. Clone size is stated in some rows and not others, as once, few, many or a class when expanded.

d_call,clone_size,v_call,j_call,cdr3_aa,cdr3_nt
TRBD2,NA,TRBV7-3,TRBJ2-3,CASSLNGIGGGGADTQYF,TGTGCCAGCAGCTTAAACGGTATTGGCGGGGGAGGAGCAGATACGCAGTATTTT
NA,NA,TRBV7-4,TRBJ1-5,CASSLSKAPPAPQHF,TGTGCCAGCAGCTTGAGTAAGGCACCGCCCGCGCCCCAGCATTTT
NA,NA,TRBV7-2,TRBJ2-3,CASSLDVAGGASAYF,NA
NA,NA,TRBV6-5,TRBJ1-2,CASSYSRDGYNYGYTF,TGTGCCAGCAGTTACTCGCGGGACGGATATAACTATGGCTACACCTTC
TRBD2,few,TRBV7-7,TRBJ2-3,CASSLEAGGATDTQYF,TGTGCTAGCAGCTTAGAGGCGGGAGGGGCGACAGATACGCAGTATTTT
NA,many,TRBV12-3/TRBV12-4,TRBJ2-7,CASSLAREQYF,TGTGCCAGCAGTTTAGCTCGCGAGCAGTACTTC
NA,medium-sized,TRBV18,TRBJ1-3,CASSPPGRGGIVASLRSGNTIYF,TGTGCCAGCTCACCACCGGGCAGGGGCGGAATTGTGGCCTCCTTACGCTCTGGAAACACCATATATTTT
NA,many,TRBV6-6,TRBJ2-1,CASSYSRNEQFF,TGTGCCAGCAGTTACTCACGCAATGAGCAGTTCTTC
TRBD1,many,TRBV7-8,TRBJ1-2,CASSLGEGASGGYTF,TGTGCCAGCAGCTTGGGAGAGGGGGCCTCAGGTGGCTACACCTTC
TRBD1,few,TRBV27,TRBJ1-2,CASPGGRGPSGGYTF,TGTGCCTCCCCTGGTGGCAGGGGGCCTTCGGGTGGCTACACCTTC
TRBD2,few,TRBV28,TRBJ2-1,CASCSGTTTYNEQFF,TGTGCCAGCTGCTCCGGGACTACCACATACAATGAGCAGTTCTTC
TRBD1,few,TRBV28,TRBJ2-1,CASSGTERGQSGNEQFF,TGTGCCAGCAGTGGAACCGAGAGGGGACAGAGTGGCAATGAGCAGTTCTTC
TRBD1,NA,TRBV28,TRBJ1-5,CASSFPQGYQPQHF,TGTGCCAGCAGTTTTCCACAGGGGTATCAGCCCCAGCATTTT
TRBD1,NA,TRBV7-9,TRBJ1-5,CASSGSRDSYQPQHF,TGTGCCAGCAGCGGATCCCGGGACAGTTATCAGCCCCAGCATTTT
NA,once,TRBV27,TRBJ1-5,CASSLVVPRGNQPQHF,TGTGCCAGCAGTTTAGTGGTCCCTCGGGGGAATCAGCCCCAGCATTTT
TRBD1,NA,TRBV7-9,TRBJ2-7,CASSPIPGQGSYEQYF,TGTGCCAGCAGCCCAATTCCGGGACAGGGCTCCTACGAGCAGTACTTC
NA,NA,TRBV28,TRBJ1-1,CASSPGSNTEAFF,TGTGCCAGCAGCCCGGGGTCGAACACTGAAGCTTTCTTT
TRBD1,NA,TRBV20-1,TRBJ2-7,CSVRDRGFSF,TGCAGTGTTAGGGACAGGGGGTTCTCCTTC
NA,NA,TRBV24-1,TRBJ2-1,CATNDRRDNYNEQFF,TGTGCCACCAATGACCGGCGGGACAACTACAATGAGCAGTTCTTC
NA,NA,TRBV7-9,TRBJ2-7,CASSLGQGRIYEQYF,TGTGCCAGCAGCTTAGGCCAGGGGAGAATCTACGAGCAGTACTTC
NA,few,TRBV7-4,TRBJ2-5,CASSTRTEIETQYF,TGTGCCAGCAGCACCCGGACAGAGATAGAGACCCAGTACTTC
TRBD2,few,TRBV27,TRBJ2-3,CASSPRLAGDTDTQYF,TGTGCCAGCAGTCCGAGACTAGCGGGGGACACAGATACGCAGTATTTT
NA,NA,TRBV7-6,TRBJ1-2,CASDRGEYGYTF,TGTGCCAGCGACCGGGGGGAATATGGCTACACCTTC
NA,few,TRBV7-6,TRBJ1-2,CASRPGGGWDGYTF,TGTGCCAGCAGACCGGGGGGCGGATGGGATGGCTACACCTTC
NA,NA,TRBV12-3/TRBV12-4,TRBJ2-3,CASSPRQYGSTDTQYF,TGTGCCAGCAGTCCCCGACAGTACGGATCCACAGATACGCAGTATTTT
TRBD2,few,TRBV7-8,TRBJ2-1,CASSSGLAGNPSYNEQFF,TGTGCCAGCAGCTCGGGACTAGCGGGTAACCCCTCCTACAATGAGCAGTTCTTC
TRBD1,many,TRBV7-9,TRBJ1-5,CASSQRQGQGQPQHF,TGTGCCAGCAGTCAGCGACAGGGTCAAGGACAGCCCCAGCATTTT
NA,once,TRBV20-1,TRBJ2-5,CSARERGETQYF,TGCAGTGCTAGAGAGCGGGGTGAGACCCAGTACTTC
TRBD1,NA,TRBV28,TRBJ1-1,CASSSWTGPNTEAFF,TGTGCCAGCAGTTCCTGGACAGGGCCGAACACTGAAGCTTTCTTT
NA,NA,TRBV27,TRBJ1-5,CASGDGGHQPQHF,TGTGCCAGCGGAGACGGGGGGCATCAGCCCCAGCATTTT
NA,NA,TRBV2,TRBJ2-7,CASRAGYYEQYF,TGTGCCAGCAGGGCCGGTTACTACGAGCAGTACTTC
NA,NA,TRBV12-3/TRBV12-4,TRBJ1-1,CASSYAGLDTEAFF,TGTGCCAGCAGTTATGCGGGCTTGGACACTGAAGCTTTCTTT
TRBD2,NA,TRBV28,TRBJ2-1,CASRYRLAGTNEQFF,TGTGCCAGCAGATATCGACTAGCGGGAACCAATGAGCAGTTCTTC
NA,many,TRBV6-1,TRBJ1-2,CASIQGIYGYTF,TGTGCCAGCATACAGGGTATCTATGGCTACACCTTC
TRBD2,NA,TRBV7-6,TRBJ2-1,CASSLALVGGRGDEQFF,TGTGCCAGCAGCTTAGCGCTCGTAGGCGGGAGAGGGGATGAGCAGTTCTTC
NA,few,TRBV7-8,TRBJ1-2,CASSLGPGLGYGYTF,TGTGCCAGCAGCTTAGGTCCGGGACTTGGCTATGGCTACACCTTC
TRBD2,many,TRBV7-2,TRBJ2-1,CASSSSSGGPRSYNEQFF,TGTGCCAGCAGCTCATCTAGCGGGGGACCCCGCTCCTACAATGAGCAGTTCTTC
TRBD1,few,TRBV6-2/TRBV6-3,TRBJ2-7,CASRSPGTGVTYEQYF,TGTGCCAGCAGGTCCCCCGGGACAGGAGTTACCTACGAGCAGTACTTC
TRBD1,many,TRBV7-2,TRBJ2-3,CASSLNRGLADTQYF,TGTGCCAGCAGCTTAAACAGGGGCTTGGCAGATACGCAGTATTTT
NA,few,TRBV27,TRBJ1-2,CASTRGGGYGYTF,TGTGCCAGCACCAGAGGGGGAGGCTATGGCTACACCTTC
TRBD1,NA,TRBV7-9,TRBJ2-1,CASSPRSQGANNEQFF,TGTGCCAGCAGCCCCCGATCGCAGGGGGCGAACAATGAGCAGTTCTTC
NA,NA,TRBV12-3/TRBV12-4,TRBJ1-4,CASSLSRASPREKLFF,TGTGCCAGCAGTTTATCTCGAGCGTCTCCCCGGGAAAAACTGTTTTTT
NA,few,TRBV27,TRBJ2-2,CASSAGQLNTGELFF,TGTGCCAGCAGCGCGGGACAGCTTAACACCGGGGAGCTGTTTTTT
TRBD2,few,TRBV24-1,TRBJ2-3,CATSGSGTRTDTQYF,TGTGCCACCAGTGGTAGCGGGACCCGCACAGATACGCAGTATTTT
NA,few,TRBV12-3/TRBV12-4,TRBJ2-7,CASSHTGSDSEQYF,TGTGCCAGCAGTCACACAGGGTCTGATAGTGAGCAGTACTTC
TRBD1,many,TRBV19,TRBJ1-4,CASSSRDRAIATNEKLFF,TGTGCCAGTAGCTCCCGGGACAGAGCTATTGCAACTAATGAAAAACTGTTTTTT
TRBD2,NA,TRBV28,TRBJ2-4,CASSFSGLAGLKNIQYF,TGTGCCAGCAGTTTTTCAGGACTAGCGGGGCTCAAAAACATTCAGTACTTC
NA,NA,TRBV7-4,TRBJ1-5,CASSPGRGQPQHF,TGTGCCAGCAGCCCGGGCAGGGGCCAGCCCCAGCATTTT
NA,many,TRBV7-8,TRBJ2-7,CASSQPHRAWSYEQYF,TGTGCCAGCAGCCAGCCCCACCGGGCTTGGTCCTACGAGCAGTACTTC
NA,NA,TRBV29-1,TRBJ1-1,CSVELWAGQAFF,TGCAGCGTTGAACTCTGGGCAGGCCAGGCTTTCTTT
NA,few,TRBV19,TRBJ1-1,CATALGGTEAFF,TGTGCCACCGCTTTAGGGGGAACTGAAGCTTTCTTT
NA,NA,TRBV15,TRBJ2-2,CATSRTPQGTTGELFF,TGTGCCACCAGCCGAACGCCCCAGGGTACCACCGGGGAGCTGTTTTTT
NA,few,TRBV7-9,TRBJ2-3,CASSDLTDTQYF,TGTGCCAGCAGCGATTTGACAGATACGCAGTATTTT
NA,many,TRBV7-3,TRBJ1-3,CASSLTPDSLALYF,TGTGCCAGCAGCTTAACGCCGGACAGCCTCGCTTTATATTTT
NA,NA,TRBV6-5,TRBJ1-2,CASSYGSRDWHTF,TGTGCCAGCAGTTACGGTTCCAGGGACTGGCACACCTTC